This T cell receptor beta chain was retrieved from a study of shared clonotypes between healthy human individuals. At the level of the study: CD4 naive and memory got three plates each, CD8 naive two, CD8 memory one.

CDR3 length equals 14 residues. Germline V gene data show CDR1 as MRHNA and CDR2 as SNTAGT. With 1 base removed from V and 5 bases from J, the gap between germline ends came to 11 bases. Study-wide results and caveats: About 4.5% of naive CD4 clonotypes were common to four donors. Researchers sampled blood only, noting tissue repertoires likely differ.

Details on this clone: Its antigen is not known.

Some clones are missing from TCRdb's copy, which holds only in-frame ones; the method was immunoSEQ multiplex PCR. The sample carries approximately 2,000,000 clones, 85% to 95% recorded once. The origin of this receptor is a young man in good health. Some clones in this sample may be carry-over from other donors' samples. Sequenced sample: naive CD4+ T cells from PBMCs. Documented subset: CD45RA+ positively selected. The rearrangement links TRBV6-4 to TRBJ2-5; D remains ambiguous. CDR3 residues: CASSDLVTPETQYF. CDR3 DNA: TGTGCCAGCAGTGACTTAGTAACACCCGAGACCCAGTACTTC.